This T cell receptor beta chain was sequenced for a study of shared clonotypes between healthy human individuals. Notes on the study in general: Larger estimated richness was generally recorded for naive subsets relative to memory subsets. The generation probabilities recorded for non-shared clonotypes fell below those of clonotypes shared by all four donors.

Comment on this clone: What it binds is unknown.

Germline CDR1 reads GTSNPN; CDR2 reads SVGIG (reference sequence). The CDR3 sequence is 11 residues long. With 4 bases removed from V and 10 bases from J, the gap between germline ends came to 13 bases. Only in-frame clones appear in the TCRdb table, and some are missing; sequencing was by immunoSEQ multiplex PCR. The data show 2.3 million or so clones, more than 80% seen once. Healthy and HIV-negative, the adult donors had no recent acute infections or vaccinations. The sequencing input was naive CD4+ T cells from PBMCs. Subset of the sample: CD45RA+ positively selected. This TCR came from a man aged 18 to 30 in good health. Some clones in this sample may be carry-over from other donors' samples. The V and J genes are TRBV30 and TRBJ1-1; D gene ambiguous. The CDR3 DNA reads TGTGCCTGGATCCCCCCGCGGGTAGCTTTCTTT. Residues: CAWIPPRVAFF.